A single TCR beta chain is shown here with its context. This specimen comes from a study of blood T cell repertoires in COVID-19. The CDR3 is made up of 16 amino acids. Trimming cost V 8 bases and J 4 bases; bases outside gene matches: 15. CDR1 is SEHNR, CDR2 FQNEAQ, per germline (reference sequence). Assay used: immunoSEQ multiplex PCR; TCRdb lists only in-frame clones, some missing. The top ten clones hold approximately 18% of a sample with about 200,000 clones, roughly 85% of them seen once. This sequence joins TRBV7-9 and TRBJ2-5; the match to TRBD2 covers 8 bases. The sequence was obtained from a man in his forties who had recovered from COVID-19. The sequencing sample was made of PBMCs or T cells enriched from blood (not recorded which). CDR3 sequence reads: CASRKVDAGGPETQYF. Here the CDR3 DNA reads TGTGCCAGCCGGAAGGTGGATGCGGGGGGCCCAGAGACCCAGTACTTC.